The rows below give T cell receptor beta chains drawn from one sample of a study of CD8 T cells in ankylosing spondylitis. TCRdb itself ran the 5' RACE reads through MiXCR, one entry per CDR3 protein. This sample has hundreds of thousands of distinct CDR3 sequences, with about 13% found just once. Sequencing was done on a sample of blood, either unsorted or a sorted T cell fraction (not recorded which). Receptors were obtained from a male donor with ankylosing spondylitis. Each CDR3 is given without its conserved first and last residue. A row's size may be missing; if present it is once, few, many or a size class.

V gene: TRBV20-1
clone size: -
CDR3 protein: SARFPSTQY

V gene: TRBV5-1
clone size: -
CDR3 protein: ASSWRLAGNTGELF

V gene: TRBV7-8
clone size: few
CDR3 protein: ASSLEGLAGEETQY

V gene: TRBV12-3/TRBV12-4
clone size: many
CDR3 protein: ASSRTGGGMGSSYNSPLH

V gene: TRBV6-2/TRBV6-3
clone size: -
CDR3 protein: ASTASPGPSYNEQF

V gene: TRBV6-1
clone size: -
CDR3 protein: ASTAEMNTEAF

V gene: TRBV20-1
clone size: -
CDR3 protein: SAGTWGNQPQH

V gene: TRBV19
clone size: -
CDR3 protein: ASSIYPAGISSYNSPLH

V gene: TRBV30
clone size: -
CDR3 protein: AWSPDRGFYEQY

V gene: TRBV28
clone size: -
CDR3 protein: ATAGGTNTGELF

V gene: TRBV19
clone size: few
CDR3 protein: ASSTASGRTDTQY

V gene: TRBV7-2
clone size: -
CDR3 protein: ASSLPQGAETQY

V gene: TRBV12-3/TRBV12-4
clone size: -
CDR3 protein: ASSFGRAGYREKLF

V gene: TRBV11-3
clone size: few
CDR3 protein: ASSPIAGVAYNEQF

V gene: TRBV6-5
clone size: few
CDR3 protein: ASSLVTGTEAF

V gene: TRBV9
clone size: few
CDR3 protein: ASSVGKNTEAF

V gene: TRBV11-2
clone size: many
CDR3 protein: ASSLGRSLTRGDSEAF

V gene: TRBV7-8
clone size: -
CDR3 protein: ASSSSGVQETQY

V gene: TRBV7-7
clone size: -
CDR3 protein: ASSSGLARGAETQY

V gene: TRBV7-2
clone size: -
CDR3 protein: ASSPSWGRAGNTIY

V gene: TRBV4-1
clone size: -
CDR3 protein: ASSQEPLGTGRY

V gene: TRBV12-3/TRBV12-4
clone size: many
CDR3 protein: ASSGPNTGELF

V gene: TRBV20-1
clone size: once
CDR3 protein: SASPGTSGRGGYEQY

V gene: TRBV7-9
clone size: -
CDR3 protein: ASSPQRTENTEAF

V gene: TRBV7-9
clone size: few
CDR3 protein: ASGPPGRHNSPLH

V gene: TRBV10-3
clone size: -
CDR3 protein: AISEGAGSYNEQF

V gene: TRBV19
clone size: -
CDR3 protein: ASSIVGKETQY

V gene: TRBV10-3
clone size: -
CDR3 protein: AISGLNNEQF

V gene: TRBV12-3/TRBV12-4
clone size: many
CDR3 protein: ASSARETISKNIQY

V gene: TRBV18
clone size: -
CDR3 protein: ATSGHEQF

V gene: TRBV5-5
clone size: few
CDR3 protein: ASSLYGGPNYGYT

V gene: TRBV2
clone size: few
CDR3 protein: ASRRQGGDQPQH

V gene: TRBV19
clone size: few
CDR3 protein: ASSSYSGSSYNEQF

V gene: TRBV5-1
clone size: few
CDR3 protein: ASSLRVDDTQY

V gene: TRBV29-1
clone size: few
CDR3 protein: SVGRGTATETQY

V gene: TRBV29-1
clone size: many
CDR3 protein: SVNRDRTNSGT

V gene: TRBV3-1
clone size: many
CDR3 protein: ASRGQMNTEAF

V gene: TRBV20-1
clone size: -
CDR3 protein: SAGSSYNSPLH

V gene: TRBV20-1
clone size: -
CDR3 protein: SASRRNGPNQPQH

V gene: TRBV20-1
clone size: many
CDR3 protein: SASSSGTGNNEQF

V gene: TRBV14
clone size: few
CDR3 protein: ASSRIRDRGFTGELF

V gene: TRBV6-1
clone size: -
CDR3 protein: ASLREETQY